Each of the 9 T cell receptor beta chains below was sequenced from the same sample in a study of T cell responses to AZD1222 COVID-19 vaccine (dated by TCRdb to the early 2020s). Libraries were constructed by the immunoSEQ multiplex PCR assay. As stored in TCRdb, this immuneACCESS dataset retains in-frame rearrangements with V and J assigned. A fraction of the clones does not appear; measured against another copy, unresolved V genes explain less than half of the discrepancy, and the remainder lacks a known reason. This sample comprises 180,000 or so clones, about 94% of them detected only once. The top ten constitute about 1% of the sample. Read against the paper, the sample's time point label means: about 28 days (+/-7) after the second vaccine dose. Material: peripheral blood, obtained 28 days after the second AZD1222 dose. The receptors were sampled from an adult who received the AZD1222 COVID-19 vaccine.

This clone was detected once. The chain joins TRBV7-9 to TRBJ2-1; D possibly corresponds to TRBD2 (6 bases). V was cut by 6 bases and J by 5 bases, with 20 bases left in between. The CDR3 spans 16 residues. Germline CDR1 SEHNR, CDR2 FQNEAQ (reference sequence). CDR3 nucleotide sequence: TGTGCCAGCAGTTCTAACGTCGGAGGGGTCCACAATGAGCAGTTCTTC. This gives the protein CASSSNVGGVHNEQFF.

This sequence joins TRBV9 and TRBJ2-7; D tentatively reads TRBD1 or TRBD2 (5 bases each). Germline CDR1 SGDLS, CDR2 YYNGEE. V was pared by 4 bases and J by 0 bases, with 17 bases between. The CDR3 is 16 amino acids. The CDR3 nucleotides are TGTGCCAGCAGCCCCTGGGGGACGGAGCGCTCCTACGAGCAGTACTTC. Amino acid sequence: CASSPWGTERSYEQYF.

V is TRBV10-3 and J is TRBJ2-3; 9 bases are a match to TRBD2. From germline, CDR1 is ENHRY and CDR2 SYGVKD. There are 14 residues in the CDR3. Trimming took 9 bases from V and 3 from J; bases not matched to a gene: 7. The CDR3 loop reads CAIASGEQTDTQYF. The CDR3 DNA is TGTGCCATAGCTAGCGGGGAGCAAACAGATACGCAGTATTTT.

As DNA, the CDR3 is TGCGCCAGCAGCTTGCCACTATCGGGGGTCATAGATGAGCAGTTCTTC. The encoded protein is CASSLPLSGVIDEQFF. The V and J genes are TRBV5-1 and TRBJ2-1; D may be TRBD2 (6 bases). Germline CDR1 and CDR2: SGHRS and YFSETQ. The CDR3 runs to 16 residues. V lost 1 base to trimming and J lost 8 bases, with 19 bases between them. Filled out from reference TRBV5-1 and TRBJ2-1, the complete variable domain reads KAGVTQTPRYLIKTRGQQVTLSCSPISGHRSVSWYQQTPGQGLQFLFEYFSETQRNKGNFPGRFSGRQFSNSRSEMNVSTLELGDSALYLCASSLPLSGVIDEQFFGPGTRLTVL.

In its sample, this clone was seen a few times. V gene TRBV5-6 combines with J gene TRBJ1-2, with a possible D match to TRBD1 (5 bases). V was pared by 5 bases and J by 1 base, with 15 bases between. This CDR3 contains 15 residues. Germline V lookup: CDR1 SGHDT, CDR2 YYEEEE. CDR3 sequence: CASRPGGAGNYGYTF. DNA for the CDR3: TGTGCCAGCAGGCCCGGTGGGGCCGGTAACTATGGCTACACCTTC.

The chain employs TRBV20-1 and TRBJ1-6; D perhaps matches TRBD1 (5 bases). Trimming cost V 3 bases and J 1 base, with 16 bases left between them. Germline V CDR1 and CDR2: DFQATT, SNEGSKA (reference sequence). This CDR3 contains 17 residues. The DNA for the CDR3 is TGCAGTGCTAGTATGCTTGGGGGAGATTCCTATAATTCACCCCTCCACTTT. It codes for CSASMLGGDSYNSPLHF.

The chain employs TRBV30 and TRBJ2-1; TRBD2 agrees at 7 bases. J gave up 3 bases and V 3 bases, and 8 bases lay outside the gene matches. The CDR3 runs 15 residues. Germline CDR1 is GTSNPN and CDR2 is SVGIG (reference sequence). The CDR3 loop reads CAWSPWRDYYNEQFF. The CDR3 DNA reads TGTGCCTGGAGCCCTTGGCGGGACTACTACAATGAGCAGTTCTTC.

The CDR3: CASSSGLVPTQYF. The CDR3 nucleotides read TGTGCCAGCAGCTCCGGCCTCGTGCCGACGCAGTATTTT. V and J are TRBV7-2 and TRBJ2-3; the D is unclear. Germline V CDR1 and CDR2: SGHTA, FQGNSA. V lost 4 bases to trimming and J lost 9 bases, with 14 bases between them. The CDR3 is 13 residues long.

The rearrangement uses TRBV18 and TRBJ1-3; D not resolved. CDR3 size: 15 residues. Trimming removed 2 bases from V and 0 bases from J, with 8 bases in between. In germline, CDR1 is KGHSH, CDR2 LQKENI. The chain's CDR3 is CASSPSWDSGNTIYF. The CDR3 coding sequence is TGTGCCAGCTCACCAAGCTGGGACTCTGGAAACACCATATATTTT. Full variable domain (missing parts from reference TRBV18 and TRBJ1-3): NAGVMQNPRHLVRRRGQEARLRCSPMKGHSHVYWYRQLPEEGLKFMVYLQKENIIDESGMPKERFSAEFPKEGPSILRIQQVVRGDSAAYFCASSPSWDSGNTIYFGEGSWLTVV.